The clone carrying this T cell receptor beta chain was recorded only once. Its antigen is currently unknown. CD45RO-negative, CCR7-positively selected cells formed the naive CD8 fraction, excluding terminally differentiated effector memory CD45RA+ cells. CDR3 length: 16 amino acids. V lost 2 bases and J 0 bases, leaving 13 bases between the germline ends. Germline V gene data show CDR1 as SGHDN and CDR2 as FVKESK. The entry originates in a study of shared clonotypes between healthy human individuals. Study-level points and caveats: A generally larger estimated richness was seen in naive subsets than in memory subsets. Of the naive CD4 clonotypes, around 4.9% were shared across four donors.

Replicate PCRs run on sorted subsets employed approximately 0.2 ug DNA, approximately 30,000 T cell genomes. The data were produced by immunoSEQ multiplex PCR, yet TCRdb's version contains in-frame clones alone and is incomplete. The table shows approximately 2,200,000 clones, with roughly 91% occurring only once. This receptor was taken from a man aged 18 to 29 in good health. Some clones in this sample may be carry-over from other donors' samples. V is TRBV14 and J is TRBJ1-2, with D hard to call. The sequencing input was naive CD8+ T cells from PBMCs. The CDR3 is CASSQYAETPNYGYTF. CDR3 DNA sequence: TGTGCCAGCAGCCAATATGCCGAGACACCTAACTATGGCTACACCTTC.